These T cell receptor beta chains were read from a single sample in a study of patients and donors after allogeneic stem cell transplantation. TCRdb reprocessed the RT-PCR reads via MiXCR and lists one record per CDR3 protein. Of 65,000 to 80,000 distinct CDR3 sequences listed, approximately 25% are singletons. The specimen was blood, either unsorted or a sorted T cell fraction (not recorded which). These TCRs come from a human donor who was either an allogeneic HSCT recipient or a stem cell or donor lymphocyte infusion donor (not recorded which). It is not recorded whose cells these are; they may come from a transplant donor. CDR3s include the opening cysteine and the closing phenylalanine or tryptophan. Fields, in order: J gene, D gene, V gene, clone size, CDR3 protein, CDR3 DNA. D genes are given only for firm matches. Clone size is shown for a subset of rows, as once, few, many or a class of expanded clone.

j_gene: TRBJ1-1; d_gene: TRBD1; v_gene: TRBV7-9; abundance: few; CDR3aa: CASSLKTGSDTEAFF; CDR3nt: TGTGCCAGCAGCTTGAAGACAGGGTCGGACACTGAAGCTTTCTTT
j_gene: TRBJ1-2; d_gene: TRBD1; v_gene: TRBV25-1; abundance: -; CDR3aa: CASSELWDRANGYTF; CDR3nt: TGTGCCAGCAGTGAATTGTGGGACAGGGCAAATGGCTACACCTTC
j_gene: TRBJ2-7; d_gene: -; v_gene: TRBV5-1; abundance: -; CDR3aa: CASSPHDFYEQYF; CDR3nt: TGCGCCAGCAGCCCCCACGACTTTTACGAGCAGTACTTC
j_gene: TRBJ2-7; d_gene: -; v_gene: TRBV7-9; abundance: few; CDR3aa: CASSPFSYEQYF; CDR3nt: TGTGCCAGCAGCCCCTTCTCCTACGAGCAGTACTTC
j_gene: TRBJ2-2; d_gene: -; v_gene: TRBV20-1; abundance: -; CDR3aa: CSASGTRNTGELFF; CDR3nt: TGCAGTGCCTCCGGGACCCGGAACACCGGGGAGCTGTTTTTT
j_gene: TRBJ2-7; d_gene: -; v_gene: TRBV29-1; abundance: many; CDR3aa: CSVKLLESSYEQYF; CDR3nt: TGCAGCGTTAAACTGCTGGAGAGCTCCTACGAGCAGTACTTC
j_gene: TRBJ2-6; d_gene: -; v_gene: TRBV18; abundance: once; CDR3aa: CASSPDAGANVLTF; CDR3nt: TGTGCCAGCTCACCGGACGCTGGGGCCAACGTCCTGACTTTC
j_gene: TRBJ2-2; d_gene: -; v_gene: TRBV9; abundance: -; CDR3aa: CASSHPRQIRGHTGELFF; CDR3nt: TGTGCCAGCAGCCATCCCCGACAGATTAGAGGGCACACCGGGGAGCTGTTTTTT
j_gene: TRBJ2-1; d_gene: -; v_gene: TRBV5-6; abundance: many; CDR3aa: CASSQNVVAAYNEQFF; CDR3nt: TGTGCCAGCAGCCAAAACGTGGTAGCGGCCTACAATGAGCAGTTCTTC
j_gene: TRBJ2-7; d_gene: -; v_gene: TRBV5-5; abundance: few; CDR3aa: CASSSGSLWEQYF; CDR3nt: TGTGCCAGCAGCTCAGGCAGTCTTTGGGAGCAGTACTTC
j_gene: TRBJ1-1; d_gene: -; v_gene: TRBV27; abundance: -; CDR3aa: CASSSRMNTEAFF; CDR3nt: TGTGCCAGCAGTTCCCGTATGAACACTGAAGCTTTCTTT
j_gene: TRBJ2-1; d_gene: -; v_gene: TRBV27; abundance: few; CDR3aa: CASSFWGGFSSYNEQFF; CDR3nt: TGTGCCAGCAGTTTTTGGGGTGGCTTTAGCTCCTACAATGAGCAGTTCTTC
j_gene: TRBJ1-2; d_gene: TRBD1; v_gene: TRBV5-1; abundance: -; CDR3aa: CASSLTGQGANYGYTF; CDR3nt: TGCGCCAGCAGCCTAACGGGACAGGGGGCGAACTATGGCTACACCTTC
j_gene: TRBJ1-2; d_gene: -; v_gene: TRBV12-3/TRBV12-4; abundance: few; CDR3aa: CASSLLPGNGYTF; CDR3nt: TGTGCCAGCAGTTTACTCCCAGGGAATGGCTACACCTTC
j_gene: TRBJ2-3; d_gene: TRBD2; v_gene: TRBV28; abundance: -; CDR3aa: CASSPLYAGGTTDTQYF; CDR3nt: TGTGCCAGCAGTCCCCTATATGCGGGAGGGACCACAGATACGCAGTATTTT
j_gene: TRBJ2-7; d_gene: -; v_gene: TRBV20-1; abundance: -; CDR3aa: CSARAGYYEQYF; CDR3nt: TGCAGTGCAAGGGCAGGATACTACGAGCAGTACTTC